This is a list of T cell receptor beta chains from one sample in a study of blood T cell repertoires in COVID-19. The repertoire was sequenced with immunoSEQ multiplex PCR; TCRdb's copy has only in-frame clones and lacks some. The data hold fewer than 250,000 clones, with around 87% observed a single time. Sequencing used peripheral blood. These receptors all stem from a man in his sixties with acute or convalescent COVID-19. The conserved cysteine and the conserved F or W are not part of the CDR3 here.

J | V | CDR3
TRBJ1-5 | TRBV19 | ASSISGGRNQPQH
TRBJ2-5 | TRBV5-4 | ASSLAGVGGETQY
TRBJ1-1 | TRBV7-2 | ASSLGGSATGAF
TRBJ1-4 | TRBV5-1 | ASSLTGENEKLF
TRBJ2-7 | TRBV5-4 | ASSLAGREAHEQY
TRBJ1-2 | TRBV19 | ASSIPGVNYGYT
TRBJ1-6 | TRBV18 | ASSSQGGVYNSPLH
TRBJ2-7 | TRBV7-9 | ASSLVRPGDEQY
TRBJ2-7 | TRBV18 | ASSPAARGQEQY
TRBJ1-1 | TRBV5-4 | ASSANLGQVSEAF
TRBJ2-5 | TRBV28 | ASSDKWLQY